One sample yielded the 32 T cell receptor beta chains listed below, sequenced in a study of blood T cell repertoires in COVID-19. Libraries were prepared by immunoSEQ multiplex PCR; TCRdb keeps only in-frame clonotypes and omits some of them. Among approximately 120,000 clones, roughly 88% were seen once, and the ten largest hold 7.6%. What was sequenced was peripheral blood. The receptors come from a man aged 50 to 60 with acute or convalescent COVID-19.

This clone was detected a few times. The V call is TRBV19, the J call TRBJ2-5, with TRBD2 as a possible D gene (6 bases). Trimming cost V 7 bases and J 4 bases, with 16 bases left between them. This CDR3 has 14 residues. Germline V gene sequence: CDR1 LNHDA, CDR2 SQIVND (reference sequence). CDR3 DNA sequence: TGTGCCAGTAAATCCGGAGGGTTTGGAGAGACCCAGTACTTC. It translates to CASKSGGFGETQYF.

The rearrangement joins TRBV3-1 (or the pseudogene TRBV3-2) to TRBJ1-2; TRBD1 is a possible D gene (6 bases). The germline CDR1 and CDR2 sequences are LGHDT and YNNKEL (reference sequence). The V and J ends lost 4 bases and 0 bases respectively, with 12 bases between them. CDR3 length equals 15 residues. The CDR3 nucleotides read TGTGCCAGCAGCCCCGACAGGTACGCTAACTATGGCTACACCTTC. The encoded protein is CASSPDRYANYGYTF.

The J gene is TRBJ1-2, the V gene TRBV5-4, with 9 positions matching TRBD1. Germline V CDR1 and CDR2: SGHNT, YYREEE (reference sequence). J gave up 7 bases and V 3 bases, and 7 bases lay outside the gene matches. CDR3 length: 14 residues. For the CDR3, the DNA is TGTGCCAGCAGCTCGTCCGGACAGGGGTTTGGCTACACCTTC. Protein sequence: CASSSSGQGFGYTF. The full variable domain, in which reference TRBV5-4 and TRBJ1-2 provide the parts outside the CDR3, is ETGVTQSPTHLIKTRGQQVTLRCSSQSGHNTVSWYQQALGQGPQFIFQYYREEENGRGNFPPRFSGLQFPNYSSELNVNALELDDSALYLCASSSSGQGFGYTFGSGTRLTVV.

This chain joins TRBV7-9 and TRBJ2-7, with D possibly matching TRBD1 (6 bases). CDR3 size: 17 residues. Germline V gives CDR1 SEHNR, CDR2 FQNEAQ (reference sequence). The V end lost 3 bases, the J end lost 6 bases, and 24 bases lay between the germline ends. CDR3 residues: CASSLMRGGRGTGEQYF. The CDR3 coding sequence is TGTGCCAGCAGCTTGATGAGAGGCGGCAGGGGAACCGGCGAGCAGTACTTC.

J is TRBJ1-1 and V is TRBV10-3; 8 nucleotides line up with TRBD1. This CDR3 region has 13 residues. V was clipped by 10 bases and J by 9 bases; unmatched bases: 13. The V gene's germline CDR1 is ENHRY and CDR2 SYGVKD. The CDR3 is CASQGQAENKAFF. The CDR3 nucleotides are TGTGCCAGCCAGGGACAGGCCGAAAATAAAGCTTTCTTT.

The genes are TRBV6-2 or TRBV6-3 and TRBJ2-7, with TRBD2 matching over 12 bases. Germline V lookup: CDR1 MNHEY, CDR2 SVGEGT. This CDR3 has 14 amino acids. J lost 3 bases, V lost 6 bases, and 3 bases had no gene match. This chain's CDR3 is CASSRLAGVYEQYF. Written as DNA, the CDR3 is TGTGCCAGCAGCAGACTAGCGGGAGTCTACGAGCAGTACTTC.

Of note for this clone: Its ends do not fully match the called genes, so a read error is possible. V gene TRBV24-1 combines with J gene TRBJ1-5; TRBD1 might be the D (6 bases). Germline V gives CDR1 KGHDR, CDR2 SFDVKD. CDR3 size: 13 residues. DNA of the CDR3: TGTGCAACCAACAGGGATAGCAATCAGCCCCAGCATTTT. Residues: CATNRDSNQPQHF.

The V and J genes are TRBV11-2 and TRBJ2-5; the D gene is possibly TRBD1 (6 bases). There are 15 residues in the CDR3. In germline, CDR1 is SGHAT, CDR2 FQNNGV. The V and J ends lost 1 base and 5 bases respectively, with 14 bases between them. In DNA, the CDR3 is TGTGCCAGCAGCTTAGTGGCTTCGCAGGGGGAGACCCAGTACTTC. This sequence encodes CASSLVASQGETQYF.

The sample holds one count of this clone. The chain uses TRBV30 and TRBJ2-7; 7 bases align to TRBD2. The CDR3 is made up of 14 amino acids. The trim removed 1 base at V and 1 base at J, leaving 4 bases unmatched. Germline V gene sequence: CDR1 GTSNPN, CDR2 SVGIG (reference sequence). The CDR3 DNA is TGTGCCTGGAGTGCCCTACTAGCGTCCTACGAGCAGTACTTC. Protein sequence: CAWSALLASYEQYF.

J is TRBJ2-7 and V is TRBV7-2, with 8 bases matching TRBD2. The V gene's germline CDR1 is SGHTA and CDR2 FQGNSA. J lost 2 bases, V lost 5 bases, and 8 bases had no gene match. The length of the CDR3 is 15 residues. CDR3 coding DNA: TGTGCCAGCAGCGGGGGACTAGGAGGGACCTACGAGCAGTACTTC. Translating it yields CASSGGLGGTYEQYF.

This clone has a single count. The rearrangement links TRBV18 to TRBJ2-5; 10 bases are a match to TRBD1. CDR1 KGHSH and CDR2 LQKENI come from the germline V gene. After removal of 3 bases from V and 3 bases from J, the junction contained 1 base not matched to a gene. The CDR3 extends over 14 amino acids. CDR3 protein: CASSPGTGEETQYF. For the CDR3, the DNA is TGTGCCAGCTCACCTGGGACAGGGGAAGAGACCCAGTACTTC.

This clone was picked up a small number of times. The chain combines TRBV5-1 with TRBJ1-1, with D maybe TRBD1 (6 bases). Germline V gene sequence: CDR1 SGHRS, CDR2 YFSETQ. The CDR3 has 16 residues. The V gene lost 6 bases and the J gene lost 2 bases, with 20 bases spanning the gap. The DNA for the CDR3 is TGCGCCAGCATTCAAGGAACGGGGGGCTCCAACACTGAAGCTTTCTTT. Amino acid sequence: CASIQGTGGSNTEAFF.

This chain uses TRBV6-1 with TRBJ1-2; weak D call: TRBD1 (5 bases). The CDR3 spans 15 residues. Germline-derived CDR1 and CDR2 are MNHNS and SASEGT. Deletions cut 2 bases from V and 4 bases from J, with 14 bases between. The CDR3 coding sequence is TGTGCCAGCAGTGAACCCAGGGAATTCTCCTATGGCTACACCTTC. The encoded protein is CASSEPREFSYGYTF.

V gene TRBV15 combines with J gene TRBJ1-3, with D possibly TRBD1 on 6 matching bases. Germline lookup yields CDR1 LNHNV and CDR2 YYDKDF (reference sequence). The CDR3 length is 15 residues. Trimming removed 0 bases at V and 2 bases at J, with 8 bases between. The CDR3 loop reads CATSREGAPGNTIYF. The DNA for the CDR3 is TGTGCCACCAGCAGAGAGGGGGCTCCTGGAAACACCATATATTTT.

This chain connects TRBV19 to TRBJ2-2; 9 bases line up with TRBD2. V shed 3 bases and J 5 bases; nucleotides not matched to a gene: 7. CDR1 and CDR2 from the germline V gene are LNHDA and SQIVND (reference sequence). This CDR3 has 16 residues. CDR3 sequence reads: CASSIRTSEETGELFF. DNA for the CDR3: TGTGCCAGTAGTATCCGGACTAGCGAAGAAACCGGGGAGCTGTTTTTT. Supplemented by reference TRBV19 and TRBJ2-2, the full variable domain reads DGGITQSPKYLFRKEGQNVTLSCEQNLNHDAMYWYRQDPGQGLRLIYYSQIVNDFQKGDIAEGYSVSREKKESFPLTVTSAQKNPTAFYLCASSIRTSEETGELFFGEGSRLTVL.

This sequence joins TRBV6-5 and TRBJ2-1, with 11 bases fitting TRBD1. The CDR3 is 15 residues long. The trim removed 10 bases at V and 4 bases at J, leaving 9 bases unmatched. Germline CDR1 and CDR2: MNHEY and SVGAGI. The CDR3 loop is CATTRDRGGYNEQFF. The DNA for the CDR3 is TGTGCCACGACCCGGGACAGGGGGGGGTACAATGAGCAGTTCTTC.

This clone was recorded a few times. The J gene is TRBJ2-1, the V gene TRBV7-9, with TRBD1 matching 7 bases. This CDR3 contains 16 residues. Germline loops: CDR1 SEHNR, CDR2 FQNEAQ (reference sequence). The V segment lost 5 bases and the J segment 9 bases; nucleotides outside the gene matches: 16. The CDR3 DNA follows: TGTGCCAGCAGCCCGCCGGACAGGCGCTTTTTCAGTGAGCAGTTCTTC. The encoded protein is CASSPPDRRFFSEQFF.

The chain couples TRBV18 to TRBJ2-1; D possibly corresponds to TRBD2 (5 bases). With 2 bases removed from V and 2 bases from J, the gap between germline ends came to 13 bases. Germline V gene data show CDR1 as KGHSH and CDR2 as LQKENI. This CDR3 is built from 16 residues. As DNA, the CDR3 is TGTGCCAGCTCACCAATAGCAGCGGAGCCCTACAATGAGCAGTTCTTC. Protein sequence: CASSPIAAEPYNEQFF.

The J gene is TRBJ2-3, the V gene TRBV10-3, with a weak D call TRBD1 (5 bases). Trimming left V 6 bases short and J 2 bases short, with 9 bases between. The CDR3 has 13 residues. In germline, CDR1 is ENHRY, CDR2 SYGVKD. The CDR3 is CAIRGRDTDTQYF. Here the CDR3 DNA reads TGTGCCATCAGGGGCAGGGACACAGATACGCAGTATTTT.

The chain links TRBV24-1 to TRBJ2-3, with 9 bases aligning to TRBD1. V gave up 5 bases and J gave up 4 bases; unmatched junction bases: 0. Germline assignment: CDR1 KGHDR and CDR2 SFDVKD. The CDR3 totals 13 residues. CDR3 nucleotides: TGTGCCACCAGTGGGGACAGGGCAGATACGCAGTATTTT. This codes for CATSGDRADTQYF.

The rearrangement joins TRBV19 to TRBJ2-5; TRBD1 matches at 11 bases. Germline assignment: CDR1 LNHDA and CDR2 SQIVND (reference sequence). V trimming: 4 bases; J trimming: 1 base; junction bases outside the gene matches: 5. The CDR3 has 16 amino acids. CDR3 nucleotides: TGTGCCAGTAGTACGGACAGGGGGCGACTCCAAGAGACCCAGTACTTC. This gives the protein CASSTDRGRLQETQYF.

The genes are TRBV19 and TRBJ2-1; 7 bases map to TRBD1. Trimming took 6 bases from V and 5 from J; bases not matched to a gene: 7. The CDR3 spans 14 residues. The germline gives CDR1 LNHDA, CDR2 SQIVND (reference sequence). The DNA of the CDR3 is TGTGCCAGTAGAAAGGGGGCATTAAACAATGAGCAGTTCTTC. This encodes CASRKGALNNEQFF.

V usage is TRBV20-1 and J usage is TRBJ2-1, with 9 bases identical to TRBD2. Germline V gives CDR1 DFQATT, CDR2 SNEGSKA (reference sequence). With 3 bases clipped from V and 7 bases from J, the junction kept 7 bases outside the gene matches. The CDR3 runs to 14 residues. The CDR3, as DNA: TGCAGTGCTAGTAGGTCTAGCGGGAAGAATGAGCAGTTCTTC. As protein: CSASRSSGKNEQFF.

The chain combines TRBV6-5 with TRBJ1-2, with D perhaps matching TRBD1 (5 bases). Trimming stripped 7 bases from V and 4 bases from J, with 7 bases between. The CDR3 contains 11 residues. Germline CDR1 MNHEY, CDR2 SVGAGI. CDR3 bases: TGTGCCAGCACCGGGGGCTATGGCTACACCTTC. This gives the protein CASTGGYGYTF.

The genes are TRBV7-6 and TRBJ2-1; TRBD2 matches at 7 bases. CDR1 and CDR2 from the germline V gene are SGHVS and FNYEAQ. There are 17 residues in the CDR3. V was pared by 6 bases and J by 1 base, with 12 bases of the junction left unmatched. The DNA for the CDR3 is TGTGCCAGCAGAAATGGGGCGCGCGGGAGTTCCTACAATGAGCAGTTCTTC. It translates to CASRNGARGSSYNEQFF.

This clone was recorded a few times. The chain is built from TRBV2 and TRBJ2-7; D not resolved. The germline CDR1 and CDR2 sequences are SNHLY and FYNNEI. CDR3 size: 13 residues. Trimming shortened V by 3 bases and J by 2 bases, and 8 bases separated the two germline ends. Here the CDR3 DNA reads TGTGCCAGCAGTGATTACTTAGCCTACGAGCAGTACTTC. Amino acid sequence: CASSDYLAYEQYF.

The chain couples TRBV15 to TRBJ2-3, with a possible D match to TRBD2 (5 bases). V gave up 4 bases and J gave up 9 bases, with 17 bases separating them. Per germline, CDR1 LNHNV and CDR2 YYDKDF (reference sequence). There are 14 residues in the CDR3. The chain's CDR3 is CATSTASEAPTQYF. DNA for the CDR3: TGTGCCACCAGCACCGCCTCGGAGGCTCCGACGCAGTATTTT.

This sequence joins TRBV5-6 and TRBJ1-4, with D unclear. Looked up from germline, CDR1 is SGHDT and CDR2 is YYEEEE. Trimming pared 0 bases from V and 4 bases from J, leaving 7 bases between. This CDR3 has 14 amino acids. CDR3 in DNA: TGTGCCAGCAGCTTGGACAGTCTTAATGAAAAACTGTTTTTT. Translating it yields CASSLDSLNEKLFF. Filled out from reference TRBV5-6 and TRBJ1-4, the complete variable domain reads DAGVTQSPTHLIKTRGQQVTLRCSPKSGHDTVSWYQQALGQGPQFIFQYYEEEERQRGNFPDRFSGHQFPNYSSELNVNALLLGDSALYLCASSLDSLNEKLFFGSGTQLSVL.

V gene TRBV15 combines with J gene TRBJ2-3; no definite D call. The CDR3 contains 16 residues. The V end lost 1 base, the J end lost 2 bases, and 13 bases lay between the germline ends. Germline lookup yields CDR1 LNHNV and CDR2 YYDKDF (reference sequence). The CDR3 sequence: CATSRGTALNTDTQYF. CDR3 DNA: TGTGCCACCAGCAGAGGCACAGCCCTAAACACAGATACGCAGTATTTT.

The sample holds one count of this clone. This rearrangement joins TRBV7-2 to TRBJ2-1; D call uncertain. Germline CDR1 is SGHTA and CDR2 is FQGNSA. Trimming shortened V by 2 bases and J by 3 bases, and 8 bases separated the two germline ends. The CDR3 has 14 residues. The CDR3 spells CASSLRSSYNEQFF. In DNA form, the CDR3 reads TGTGCCAGCAGCTTACGGTCGAGCTACAATGAGCAGTTCTTC.

V gene TRBV18 combines with J gene TRBJ2-2, with 8 bases lining up with TRBD1. V shed 7 bases and J 4 bases; nucleotides not matched to a gene: 5. In germline, CDR1 is KGHSH, CDR2 LQKENI. CDR3 size: 14 residues. The CDR3 sequence: CASFLQGATGELFF. The CDR3 region has the DNA TGTGCCAGCTTCCTCCAGGGGGCCACCGGGGAGCTGTTTTTT.

J is TRBJ2-1 and V is TRBV19; TRBD2 agrees at 9 bases. Per the germline V gene, CDR1 is LNHDA and CDR2 is SQIVND (reference sequence). Trimming at V came to 5 bases and at J to 8 bases, leaving 10 bases not matched to a gene. The CDR3 covers 15 residues. CDR3 loop: CASSSIAGAWDEQFF. CDR3 nucleotides: TGTGCCAGTAGTTCAATAGCGGGAGCCTGGGATGAGCAGTTCTTC.